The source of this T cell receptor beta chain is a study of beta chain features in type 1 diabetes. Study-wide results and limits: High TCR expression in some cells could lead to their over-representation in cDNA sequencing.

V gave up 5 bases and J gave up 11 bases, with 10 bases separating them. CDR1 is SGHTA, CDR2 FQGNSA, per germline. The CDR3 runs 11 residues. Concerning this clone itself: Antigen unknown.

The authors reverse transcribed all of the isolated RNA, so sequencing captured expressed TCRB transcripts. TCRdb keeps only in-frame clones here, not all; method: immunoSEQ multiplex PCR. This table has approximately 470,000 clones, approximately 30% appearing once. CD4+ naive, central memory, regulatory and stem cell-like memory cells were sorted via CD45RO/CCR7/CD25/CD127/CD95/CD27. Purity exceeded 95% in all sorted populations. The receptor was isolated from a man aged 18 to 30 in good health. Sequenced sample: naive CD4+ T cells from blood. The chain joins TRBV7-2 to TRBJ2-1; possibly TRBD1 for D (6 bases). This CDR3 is CASSPGTQQFF. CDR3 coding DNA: TGTGCCAGCAGCCCCGGGACACAGCAGTTCTTC.